Sequencing of this T cell receptor (beta chain) was carried out in a study of shared clonotypes between healthy human individuals. The CDR3 has 13 amino acids. The germline V and J ends were trimmed by 3 bases and 4 bases, with 9 bases remaining between them. In germline, CDR1 is MNHEY, CDR2 SMNVEV (reference sequence). TCRdb's table, derived via immunoSEQ multiplex PCR, lists solely in-frame clones and lacks some. Here the sample spans around 550,000 clones, about 95% being singletons. CD45RO negativity and positive selection for CCR7 defined naive CD8 cells, a population that excluded terminally differentiated effector memory CD45RA+ cells.

The clonotype comes from a woman aged 25 to 45 in good health. The rearrangement links TRBV27 to TRBJ1-1, with D perhaps matching TRBD1 (5 bases). The specimen sequenced was naive CD8+ T cells sorted from blood. CDR3 sequence (DNA): TGTGCCAGCAGTTTTGGGGGACTCACTGAAGCTTTCTTT. It specifies CASSFGGLTEAFF.